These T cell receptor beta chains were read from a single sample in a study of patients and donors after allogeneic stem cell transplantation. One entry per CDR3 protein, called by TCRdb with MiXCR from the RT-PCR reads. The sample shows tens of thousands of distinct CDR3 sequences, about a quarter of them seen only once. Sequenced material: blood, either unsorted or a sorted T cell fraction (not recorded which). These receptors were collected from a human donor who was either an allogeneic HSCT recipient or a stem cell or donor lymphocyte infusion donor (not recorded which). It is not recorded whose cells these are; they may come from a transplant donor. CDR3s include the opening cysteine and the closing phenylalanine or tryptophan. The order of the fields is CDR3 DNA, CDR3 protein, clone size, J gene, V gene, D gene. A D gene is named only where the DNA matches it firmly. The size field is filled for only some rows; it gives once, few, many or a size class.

cdr3_nt: TGCAGTGCTGGAGGGAGCTCCTACGAGCAGTACTTC
cdr3_aa: CSAGGSSYEQYF
clone_size: NA
j_call: TRBJ2-7
v_call: TRBV20-1
d_call: NA

cdr3_nt: TGTGCCATCAGGGGGGAGAACACTGAAGCTTTCTTT
cdr3_aa: CAIRGENTEAFF
clone_size: few
j_call: TRBJ1-1
v_call: TRBV10-3
d_call: NA

cdr3_nt: TGTGCCAGCAGCTTAGAGGTTTTCAGGCCTAGGGCCAAAAACATTCAGTACTTC
cdr3_aa: CASSLEVFRPRAKNIQYF
clone_size: NA
j_call: TRBJ2-4
v_call: TRBV7-4
d_call: NA

cdr3_nt: TGTGCCAGCGGGCCTACAGGGGTTAACTATGGCTACACCTTC
cdr3_aa: CASGPTGVNYGYTF
clone_size: NA
j_call: TRBJ1-2
v_call: TRBV6-5
d_call: TRBD1

cdr3_nt: TGTGCCAGCAGGAAAGGGGCCATTGAAGCTTTCTTT
cdr3_aa: CASRKGAIEAFF
clone_size: NA
j_call: TRBJ1-1
v_call: TRBV2
d_call: NA

cdr3_nt: TGCGCCAGCAGCGCCAGCCAGAACACTGAAGCTTTCTTT
cdr3_aa: CASSASQNTEAFF
clone_size: once
j_call: TRBJ1-1
v_call: TRBV5-1
d_call: NA

cdr3_nt: TGTGCCAGCAGCCCGGGACAGGGGAATTCACCCCTCCACTTT
cdr3_aa: CASSPGQGNSPLHF
clone_size: many
j_call: TRBJ1-6
v_call: TRBV12-3/TRBV12-4
d_call: TRBD1

cdr3_nt: TGTGCCAGCAGCTCACCCGGATACAATGAGCAGTTCTTC
cdr3_aa: CASSSPGYNEQFF
clone_size: few
j_call: TRBJ2-1
v_call: TRBV11-3
d_call: NA

cdr3_nt: TGTGCCAGCATCGGACGGATGAACACTGAAGCTTTCTTT
cdr3_aa: CASIGRMNTEAFF
clone_size: NA
j_call: TRBJ1-1
v_call: TRBV12-3/TRBV12-4
d_call: NA

cdr3_nt: TGCAGCGTCCTCTCTGGGGCCAACGTCCTGACTTTC
cdr3_aa: CSVLSGANVLTF
clone_size: NA
j_call: TRBJ2-6
v_call: TRBV29-1
d_call: NA

cdr3_nt: TGTGCCAGCAGCGTAGGGACCCCGACAGGCCCTAGAATCGAAAAACTGTTTTTT
cdr3_aa: CASSVGTPTGPRIEKLFF
clone_size: few
j_call: TRBJ1-4
v_call: TRBV9
d_call: NA

cdr3_nt: TGTGCCAGCAGTCAAGCGGGGCGGGAGACCCAGTACTTC
cdr3_aa: CASSQAGRETQYF
clone_size: NA
j_call: TRBJ2-5
v_call: TRBV12-3/TRBV12-4
d_call: TRBD2

cdr3_nt: TGTGCCAGCAGTTTCCCACAGGGGGATTCACCCCTCCACTTT
cdr3_aa: CASSFPQGDSPLHF
clone_size: NA
j_call: TRBJ1-6
v_call: TRBV12-3/TRBV12-4
d_call: TRBD1

cdr3_nt: TGCAGTGCAAAGACGGTGGCCACTAACTATGGCTACACCTTC
cdr3_aa: CSAKTVATNYGYTF
clone_size: many
j_call: TRBJ1-2
v_call: TRBV20-1
d_call: NA

cdr3_nt: TGCAGTGCTAGTCGTCCTAGCGGGGGGTCTAATGAGCAGTTCTTC
cdr3_aa: CSASRPSGGSNEQFF
clone_size: few
j_call: TRBJ2-1
v_call: TRBV20-1
d_call: TRBD2

cdr3_nt: TGTGCCTGGAGTTTGGTGTCCGGGGTGGTCGGCTACACCTTC
cdr3_aa: CAWSLVSGVVGYTF
clone_size: few
j_call: TRBJ1-2
v_call: TRBV30
d_call: NA

cdr3_nt: TGTGCCAGCAGTCCAGGCATTGGGCAGAAGTACGAGCAGTACTTC
cdr3_aa: CASSPGIGQKYEQYF
clone_size: NA
j_call: TRBJ2-7
v_call: TRBV12-3/TRBV12-4
d_call: NA

cdr3_nt: TGTGCCAGCAGCTTCGGGACAGGGGGCCTACTCAATCAGCCCCAGCATTTT
cdr3_aa: CASSFGTGGLLNQPQHF
clone_size: NA
j_call: TRBJ1-5
v_call: TRBV7-9
d_call: TRBD1

cdr3_nt: TGTGCCAGCAGTTTAGCGAGGGACAGGGATCGGCCCCAGCATTTT
cdr3_aa: CASSLARDRDRPQHF
clone_size: NA
j_call: TRBJ1-5
v_call: TRBV12-3/TRBV12-4
d_call: TRBD1

cdr3_nt: TGCGCCAGCAGCTTGGGGTTAGGGAGCTCCTACGAGCAGTACTTC
cdr3_aa: CASSLGLGSSYEQYF
clone_size: few
j_call: TRBJ2-7
v_call: TRBV5-1
d_call: NA

cdr3_nt: TGTGCCATCAGAACAGGAACTATGAACACTGAAGCTTTCTTT
cdr3_aa: CAIRTGTMNTEAFF
clone_size: many
j_call: TRBJ1-1
v_call: TRBV10-3
d_call: NA

cdr3_nt: TGTGCCAGTAATGAACAGGATGGTAGTGAAAAACTGTTTTTT
cdr3_aa: CASNEQDGSEKLFF
clone_size: NA
j_call: TRBJ1-4
v_call: TRBV28
d_call: NA

cdr3_nt: TGCGCCAGCAGCTTGGTCATCTCGGGGGAGGTCGAGCAGTACTTC
cdr3_aa: CASSLVISGEVEQYF
clone_size: NA
j_call: TRBJ2-7
v_call: TRBV5-1
d_call: NA

cdr3_nt: TGCGCCAGCAGCTTCCAGTTTGCCTCCTACAATGAGCAGTTCTTC
cdr3_aa: CASSFQFASYNEQFF
clone_size: NA
j_call: TRBJ2-1
v_call: TRBV5-1
d_call: NA

cdr3_nt: TGTGCCAGCAGTTCGGGACTAGCGAAGTTTCTTTGGGGGGCAGATACGCAGTATTTT
cdr3_aa: CASSSGLAKFLWGADTQYF
clone_size: NA
j_call: TRBJ2-3
v_call: TRBV6-5
d_call: TRBD2

cdr3_nt: TGTGCCAGCAGTTTGCGGCAGGGTATTTCACCCCTCCACTTT
cdr3_aa: CASSLRQGISPLHF
clone_size: few
j_call: TRBJ1-6
v_call: TRBV12-3/TRBV12-4
d_call: NA

cdr3_nt: TGTGCCAGCAGTGAATATGTAAGGGAAAAACTGTTTTTT
cdr3_aa: CASSEYVREKLFF
clone_size: few
j_call: TRBJ1-4
v_call: TRBV25-1
d_call: NA

cdr3_nt: TGTGCCAGCAAAAACTATAATTCACCCCTCCACTTT
cdr3_aa: CASKNYNSPLHF
clone_size: NA
j_call: TRBJ1-6
v_call: TRBV27
d_call: NA

cdr3_nt: TGTGCCAGCAGTTCGGCAGGGAGGGAGTATGGCTACACCTTC
cdr3_aa: CASSSAGREYGYTF
clone_size: NA
j_call: TRBJ1-2
v_call: TRBV12-3/TRBV12-4
d_call: NA

cdr3_nt: TGCGCCAGCAGCCAAGAACAGTATTACACAGATACGCAGTATTTT
cdr3_aa: CASSQEQYYTDTQYF
clone_size: few
j_call: TRBJ2-3
v_call: TRBV4-3
d_call: NA

cdr3_nt: TGTGCCATAGGGGAAGTTAACACTGAAGCTTTCTTT
cdr3_aa: CAIGEVNTEAFF
clone_size: NA
j_call: TRBJ1-1
v_call: TRBV10-3
d_call: NA

cdr3_nt: TGCAGTGCTTCGGAGTCCCCGAGCACAGATACGCAGTATTTT
cdr3_aa: CSASESPSTDTQYF
clone_size: few
j_call: TRBJ2-3
v_call: TRBV20-1
d_call: NA

cdr3_nt: TGTGCCAGCAGTGCGAGGGTAGGCACTGAAGCTTTCTTT
cdr3_aa: CASSARVGTEAFF
clone_size: few
j_call: TRBJ1-1
v_call: TRBV11-1
d_call: NA

cdr3_nt: TGTGCCAGCAGTTTATCTGGCGGGAGTTACGAGCAGTACTTC
cdr3_aa: CASSLSGGSYEQYF
clone_size: NA
j_call: TRBJ2-7
v_call: TRBV12-3/TRBV12-4
d_call: TRBD2

cdr3_nt: TGCGCCAGCAGCTTGGCCAGGGCAGGGGTGGATGGCTACACCTTC
cdr3_aa: CASSLARAGVDGYTF
clone_size: NA
j_call: TRBJ1-2
v_call: TRBV5-1
d_call: NA

cdr3_nt: TGTGCCAGCAGCCAAGTTAGCGGCAACTTCTGGAATGAGCAGTTCTTC
cdr3_aa: CASSQVSGNFWNEQFF
clone_size: NA
j_call: TRBJ2-1
v_call: TRBV3-1
d_call: NA

cdr3_nt: TGCGCCAGCAGCACAAGGGTACCTAGCACAGATACGCAGTATTTT
cdr3_aa: CASSTRVPSTDTQYF
clone_size: NA
j_call: TRBJ2-3
v_call: TRBV5-1
d_call: NA

cdr3_nt: TGTGCCAGCAGCCCAAGTGGTCTAGGCTACTACGAGCAGTACTTC
cdr3_aa: CASSPSGLGYYEQYF
clone_size: NA
j_call: TRBJ2-7
v_call: TRBV9
d_call: NA

cdr3_nt: TGCAGTGCTAGAGCCTGGGGCGGTAACACCGGGGAGCTGTTTTTT
cdr3_aa: CSARAWGGNTGELFF
clone_size: few
j_call: TRBJ2-2
v_call: TRBV20-1
d_call: NA

cdr3_nt: TGTGCCATCAGTGATACAGGGTGGGCCGAGCAGTACTTC
cdr3_aa: CAISDTGWAEQYF
clone_size: NA
j_call: TRBJ2-7
v_call: TRBV10-3
d_call: NA

cdr3_nt: TGTGCCAGCAGCCAAGATGTCGGTACTTACAATGAGCAGTTCTTC
cdr3_aa: CASSQDVGTYNEQFF
clone_size: NA
j_call: TRBJ2-1
v_call: TRBV3-1
d_call: NA

cdr3_nt: TGCAGTGCCCGGACTAGCGCCAATCACTACGAGCAGTACTTC
cdr3_aa: CSARTSANHYEQYF
clone_size: NA
j_call: TRBJ2-7
v_call: TRBV20-1
d_call: TRBD2

cdr3_nt: TGCAGTGCTAGAGATGGCAGATTGAACACTGAAGCTTTCTTT
cdr3_aa: CSARDGRLNTEAFF
clone_size: NA
j_call: TRBJ1-1
v_call: TRBV20-1
d_call: NA

cdr3_nt: TGTGCCAGCAGTTACTCAAACAGGGGAGGGACCGGGGAGCTGTTTTTT
cdr3_aa: CASSYSNRGGTGELFF
clone_size: NA
j_call: TRBJ2-2
v_call: TRBV6-5
d_call: NA

cdr3_nt: TGCAGCGTTGCCGCCCGACAGGGGCGGTACTATGGCTACACCTTC
cdr3_aa: CSVAARQGRYYGYTF
clone_size: few
j_call: TRBJ1-2
v_call: TRBV29-1
d_call: TRBD1

cdr3_nt: TGCAGCGTTGAAGGTGCATCAGGGGCCAACGTCCTGACTTTC
cdr3_aa: CSVEGASGANVLTF
clone_size: few
j_call: TRBJ2-6
v_call: TRBV29-1
d_call: NA

cdr3_nt: TGTGCCATCAGTGGAGGGGTTTCAGATACGCAGTATTTT
cdr3_aa: CAISGGVSDTQYF
clone_size: few
j_call: TRBJ2-3
v_call: TRBV10-3
d_call: NA

cdr3_nt: TGTGCCAGCAGTCCCTCCCTCGACAGGGTGACATCCTACGAGCAGTACTTC
cdr3_aa: CASSPSLDRVTSYEQYF
clone_size: few
j_call: TRBJ2-7
v_call: TRBV12-3/TRBV12-4
d_call: TRBD1